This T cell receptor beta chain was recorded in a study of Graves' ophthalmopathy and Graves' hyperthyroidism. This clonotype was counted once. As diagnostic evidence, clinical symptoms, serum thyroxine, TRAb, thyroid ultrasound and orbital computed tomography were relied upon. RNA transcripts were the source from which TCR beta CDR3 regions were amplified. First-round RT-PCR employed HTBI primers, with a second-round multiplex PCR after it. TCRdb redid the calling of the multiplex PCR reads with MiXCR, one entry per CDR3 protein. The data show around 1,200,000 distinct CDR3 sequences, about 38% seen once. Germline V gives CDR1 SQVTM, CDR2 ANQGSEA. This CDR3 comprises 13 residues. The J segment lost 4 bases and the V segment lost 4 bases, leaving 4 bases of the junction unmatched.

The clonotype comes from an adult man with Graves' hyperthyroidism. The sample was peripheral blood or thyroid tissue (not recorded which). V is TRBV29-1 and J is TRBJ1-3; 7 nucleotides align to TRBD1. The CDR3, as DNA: TGCAGCGTTGTCAAGGACAGGGGAAACACCATATATTTT. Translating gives CSVVKDRGNTIYF.